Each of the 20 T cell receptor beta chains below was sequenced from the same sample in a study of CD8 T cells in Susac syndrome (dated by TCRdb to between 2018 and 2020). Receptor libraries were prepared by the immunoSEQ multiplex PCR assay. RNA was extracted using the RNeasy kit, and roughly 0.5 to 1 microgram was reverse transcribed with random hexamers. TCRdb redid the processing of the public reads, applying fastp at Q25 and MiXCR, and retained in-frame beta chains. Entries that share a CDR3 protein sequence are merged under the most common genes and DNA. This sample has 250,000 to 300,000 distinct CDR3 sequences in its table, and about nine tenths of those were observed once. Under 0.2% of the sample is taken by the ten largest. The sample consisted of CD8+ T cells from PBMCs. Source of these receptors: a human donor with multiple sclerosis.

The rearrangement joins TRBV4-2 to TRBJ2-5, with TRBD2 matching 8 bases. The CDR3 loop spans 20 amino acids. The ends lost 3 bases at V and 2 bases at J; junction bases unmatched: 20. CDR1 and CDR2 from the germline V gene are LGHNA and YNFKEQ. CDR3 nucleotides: TGTGCCAGCAGCCATCGGGGAGGGCGGGAGGCCCCCCAAATTCAAGAGACCCAGTACTTC. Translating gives CASSHRGGREAPQIQETQYF.

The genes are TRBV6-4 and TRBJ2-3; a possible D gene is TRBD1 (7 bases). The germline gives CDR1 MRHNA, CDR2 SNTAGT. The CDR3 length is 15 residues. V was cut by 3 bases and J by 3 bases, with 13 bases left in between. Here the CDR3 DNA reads TGTGCCAGCAGTGAAAACAGGGGAGGAACAGATACGCAGTATTTT. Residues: CASSENRGGTDTQYF.

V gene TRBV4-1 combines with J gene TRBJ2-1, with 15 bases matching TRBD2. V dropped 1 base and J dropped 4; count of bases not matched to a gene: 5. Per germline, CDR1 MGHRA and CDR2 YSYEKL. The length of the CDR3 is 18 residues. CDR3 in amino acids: CASSQAPGTSGRYNEQFF. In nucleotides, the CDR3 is TGCGCCAGCAGCCAAGCCCCTGGGACTAGCGGGAGGTACAATGAGCAGTTCTTC.

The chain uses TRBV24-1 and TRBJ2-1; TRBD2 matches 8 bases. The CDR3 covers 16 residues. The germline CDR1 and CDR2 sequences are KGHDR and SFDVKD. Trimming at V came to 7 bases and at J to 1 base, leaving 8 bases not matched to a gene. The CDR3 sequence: CATSHTSGRSYNEQFF. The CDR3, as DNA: TGTGCCACCAGCCATACCAGCGGGAGATCCTACAATGAGCAGTTCTTC.

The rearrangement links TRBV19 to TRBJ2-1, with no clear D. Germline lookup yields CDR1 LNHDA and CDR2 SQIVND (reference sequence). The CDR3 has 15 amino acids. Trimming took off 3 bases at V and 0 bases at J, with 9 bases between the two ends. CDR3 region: CASSMDASSYNEQFF. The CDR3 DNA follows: TGTGCCAGTAGTATGGACGCGAGCTCCTACAATGAGCAGTTCTTC.

The CDR3 reads CSVVRGPSEAFF. CDR3 nucleotides: TGCAGCGTTGTCAGGGGGCCGAGTGAAGCTTTCTTT. The gene calls are TRBV29-1 and TRBJ1-1, with 8 bases fitting TRBD1. The CDR3 covers 12 residues. Trimming removed 4 bases from V and 7 bases from J; junction bases left unmatched: 5. Germline-derived CDR1 and CDR2 are SQVTM and ANQGSEA.

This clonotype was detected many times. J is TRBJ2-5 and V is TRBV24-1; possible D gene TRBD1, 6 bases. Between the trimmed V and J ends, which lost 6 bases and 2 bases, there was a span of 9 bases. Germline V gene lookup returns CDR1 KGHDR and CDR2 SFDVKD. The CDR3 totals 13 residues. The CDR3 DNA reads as TGTGCCACCAGTACGCAGGGGCAAGAGACCCAGTACTTC. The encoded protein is CATSTQGQETQYF.

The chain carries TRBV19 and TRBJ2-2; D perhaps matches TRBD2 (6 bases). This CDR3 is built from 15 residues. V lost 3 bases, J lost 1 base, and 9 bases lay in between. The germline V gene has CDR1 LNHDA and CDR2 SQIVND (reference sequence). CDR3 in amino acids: CASSIAGRNTGELFF. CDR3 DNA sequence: TGTGCCAGTAGTATCGCGGGAAGGAACACCGGGGAGCTGTTTTTT.

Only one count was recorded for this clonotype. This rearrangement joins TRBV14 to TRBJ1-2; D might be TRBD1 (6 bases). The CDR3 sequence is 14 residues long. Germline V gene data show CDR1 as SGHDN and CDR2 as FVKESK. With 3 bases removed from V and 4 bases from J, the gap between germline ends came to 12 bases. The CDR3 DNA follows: TGTGCCAGCAGCCATGGGGGGGGCCTCTATGGCTACACCTTC. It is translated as CASSHGGGLYGYTF.

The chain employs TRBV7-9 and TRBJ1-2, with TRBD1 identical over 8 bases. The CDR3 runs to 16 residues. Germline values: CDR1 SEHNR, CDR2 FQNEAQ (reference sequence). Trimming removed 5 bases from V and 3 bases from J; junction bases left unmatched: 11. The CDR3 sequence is CASSPIRQGLDYGYTF. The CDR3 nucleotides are TGTGCCAGCAGCCCAATCCGACAGGGGCTGGACTATGGCTACACCTTC.

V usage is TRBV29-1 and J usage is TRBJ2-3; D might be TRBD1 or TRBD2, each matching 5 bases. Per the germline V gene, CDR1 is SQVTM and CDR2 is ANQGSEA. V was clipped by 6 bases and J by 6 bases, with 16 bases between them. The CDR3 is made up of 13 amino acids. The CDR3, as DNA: TGCAGCGTCCACGGGACCGTGATGGATACGCAGTATTTT. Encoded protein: CSVHGTVMDTQYF.

In nucleotides, the CDR3 is TGTGCCAGCTCACAAGCCTTATCAGGGACTATAAACTACGAGCAGTACTTC. Its protein product is CASSQALSGTINYEQYF. The rearrangement joins TRBV18 to TRBJ2-7, with 7 nucleotides matching TRBD2. V dropped 4 bases and J dropped 3; count of bases not matched to a gene: 15. The germline gives CDR1 KGHSH, CDR2 LQKENI. There are 17 residues in the CDR3.

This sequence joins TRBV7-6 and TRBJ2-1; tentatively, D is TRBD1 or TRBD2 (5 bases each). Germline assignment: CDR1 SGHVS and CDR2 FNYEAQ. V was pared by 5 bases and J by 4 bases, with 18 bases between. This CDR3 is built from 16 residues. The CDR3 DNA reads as TGTGCCAGCAGCCCGCCTGGGACCGCTGGGTACAATGAGCAGTTCTTC. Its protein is CASSPPGTAGYNEQFF.

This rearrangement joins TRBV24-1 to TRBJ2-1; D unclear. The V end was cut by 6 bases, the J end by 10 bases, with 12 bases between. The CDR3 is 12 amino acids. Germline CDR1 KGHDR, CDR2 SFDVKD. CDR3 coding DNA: TGTGCCACCAGTTCTCAGACTGGGGAGCAGTTCTTC. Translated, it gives CATSSQTGEQFF.

CDR3 nucleotides: TGTGCCTGGACCCCGGGGACTAGCGTTTATATTGAGCAGTTCTTC. Translation gives CAWTPGTSVYIEQFF. The rearrangement uses TRBV30 and TRBJ2-1, with 10 nucleotides matching TRBD2. The V segment lost 4 bases and the J segment 9 bases; nucleotides outside the gene matches: 12. CDR1 is GTSNPN and CDR2 is SVGIG in the germline V gene (reference sequence). This CDR3 is 15 amino acids long.

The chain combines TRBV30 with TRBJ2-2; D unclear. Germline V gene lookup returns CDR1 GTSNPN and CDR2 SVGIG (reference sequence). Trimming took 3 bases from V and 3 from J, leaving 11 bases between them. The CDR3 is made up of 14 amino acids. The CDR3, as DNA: TGTGCCTGGAGCCCAGGACCCGACACCGGGGAGCTGTTTTTT. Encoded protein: CAWSPGPDTGELFF.

The CDR3 spells CASSEGNLGRDTQYF. The CDR3 nucleotides read TGTGCCAGCAGTGAGGGGAATCTGGGACGAGATACGCAGTATTTT. The chain carries TRBV6-1 and TRBJ2-3; D is possibly TRBD1 or TRBD2 (5 bases each). Germline values: CDR1 MNHNS, CDR2 SASEGT. Trimming left V 3 bases short and J 5 bases short, with 15 bases between. The CDR3 extends over 15 amino acids.

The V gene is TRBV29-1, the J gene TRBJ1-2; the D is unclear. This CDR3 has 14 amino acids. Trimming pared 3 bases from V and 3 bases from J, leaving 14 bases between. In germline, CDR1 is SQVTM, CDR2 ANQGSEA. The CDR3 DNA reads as TGCAGCGTTGATAGCAACAGAGGCTACTATGGCTACACCTTC. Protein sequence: CSVDSNRGYYGYTF.

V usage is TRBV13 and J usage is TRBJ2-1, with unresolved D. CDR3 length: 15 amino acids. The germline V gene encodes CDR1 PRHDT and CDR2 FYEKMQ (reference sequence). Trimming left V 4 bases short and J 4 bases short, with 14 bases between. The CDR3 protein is CASSSPLPNYNEQFF. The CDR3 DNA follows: TGTGCCAGCAGCTCCCCCCTCCCCAATTACAATGAGCAGTTCTTC.

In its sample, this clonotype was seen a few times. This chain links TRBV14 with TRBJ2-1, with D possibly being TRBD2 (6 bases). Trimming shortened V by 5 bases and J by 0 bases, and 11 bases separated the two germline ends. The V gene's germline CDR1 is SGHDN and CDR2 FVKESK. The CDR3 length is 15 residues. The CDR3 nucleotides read TGTGCCAGCAGCTCCGGGACTTTCTCCTACAATGAGCAGTTCTTC. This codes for CASSSGTFSYNEQFF.